The 12 T cell receptor beta chains listed next were all sequenced from one sample in a study of blood T cell repertoires in COVID-19. TCRdb's copy holds only in-frame clones and misses some; the assay was immunoSEQ multiplex PCR. The repertoire has about 140,000 clones, 85% to 90% of them found once; the top ten carry roughly 9.6%. The sample comprised peripheral blood. The receptors were sampled from a woman older than 75 with acute or convalescent COVID-19.

The chain carries TRBV7-9 and TRBJ1-3; TRBD1 might be the D (5 bases). Germline lookup yields CDR1 SEHNR and CDR2 FQNEAQ (reference sequence). This CDR3 contains 15 residues. V was shortened by 0 bases and J by 4 bases, with 10 bases between the two germline ends. The CDR3 sequence is CASSLARQGGNTIYF. The CDR3, as DNA: TGTGCCAGCAGCTTAGCGCGGCAGGGAGGAAACACCATATATTTT.

This chain links TRBV28 with TRBJ2-5; 7 nucleotides line up with TRBD2. The CDR3 consists of 15 residues. In germline, CDR1 is MDHEN, CDR2 SYDVKM. Trimming took 8 bases from V and 2 from J; bases not matched to a gene: 11. CDR3 in DNA: TGTGCCAGCTCACCTGGGGGGGTTTTACAAGAGACCCAGTACTTC. This codes for CASSPGGVLQETQYF.

The chain joins TRBV5-1 to TRBJ2-5, with 11 bases fitting TRBD2. The germline V gene encodes CDR1 SGHRS and CDR2 YFSETQ. CDR3 length equals 14 residues. V dropped 5 bases and J dropped 3; count of bases not matched to a gene: 3. The CDR3, as DNA: TGCGCCAGCAGTCCTAGCGGGGGGAAAGAGACCCAGTACTTC. Translation gives CASSPSGGKETQYF.

V is TRBV2 and J is TRBJ1-1; D is perhaps TRBD1 (5 bases). Trimming cost V 10 bases and J 0 bases, with 15 bases left between them. There are 14 residues in the CDR3. CDR1 and CDR2 (germline): SNHLY, FYNNEI. CDR3 amino acids: CATRERGVNTEAFF. CDR3 bases: TGTGCCACCAGGGAACGGGGGGTGAACACTGAAGCTTTCTTT. Combining the CDR3 with reference TRBV2 and TRBJ1-1 gives the whole variable domain EPEVTQTPSHQVTQMGQEVILRCVPISNHLYFYWYRQILGQKVEFLVSFYNNEISEKSEIFDDQFSVERPDGSNFTLKIRSTKLEDSAMYFCATRERGVNTEAFFGQGTRLTVV.

The chain recombines TRBV11-1 with TRBJ1-1; possible D gene TRBD1, 6 bases. Trimming removed 5 bases at V and 4 bases at J, with 14 bases between. From germline, CDR1 is SGHAT and CDR2 FQDESV (reference sequence). The CDR3 consists of 14 residues. The CDR3 coding sequence is TGTGCCAGCAGCCCCCAACAGGGAAGCACTGAAGCTTTCTTT. Translated: CASSPQQGSTEAFF.

This chain links TRBV6-5 with TRBJ1-1; a weak D match, TRBD1 (5 bases). Germline values: CDR1 MNHEY, CDR2 SVGAGI. This CDR3 spans 15 amino acids. Trimming cost V 6 bases and J 0 bases, with 14 bases left between them. The DNA for the CDR3 is TGTGCCAGCAGCCGCACAGGTCTAATGAACACTGAAGCTTTCTTT. It codes for CASSRTGLMNTEAFF.

The count of this clone is one. The chain employs TRBV28 and TRBJ1-6; 7 bases are shared with TRBD1. Trimming removed 8 bases from V and 2 bases from J; junction bases left unmatched: 12. Germline CDR1 MDHEN, CDR2 SYDVKM. The CDR3 is 17 amino acids. CDR3 in amino acids: CASQSVTGTAYNSPLHF. The CDR3 coding sequence is TGTGCCAGCCAGAGCGTAACCGGGACAGCCTATAATTCACCCCTCCACTTT.

This sequence joins TRBV2 and TRBJ1-1; the match to TRBD1 covers 10 bases. There are 15 residues in the CDR3. Trimming at V came to 7 bases and at J to 4 bases, leaving 9 bases not matched to a gene. CDR1 is SNHLY and CDR2 is FYNNEI in the germline V gene. DNA for the CDR3: TGTGCCAGCACCCGGGACAGGGGAGGTAGCACTGAAGCTTTCTTT. It encodes CASTRDRGGSTEAFF.

This clone was picked up one time. Here the CDR3 DNA reads TGTGCCAGCAGCACGCGGAACGGACTTAATGAAAAACTGTTTTTT. Protein: CASSTRNGLNEKLFF. The rearrangement links TRBV7-9 to TRBJ1-4; D remains ambiguous. Trimming took off 5 bases at V and 4 bases at J, with 14 bases between the two ends. CDR3 length equals 15 residues. Germline loops: CDR1 SEHNR, CDR2 FQNEAQ (reference sequence).

The chain employs TRBV15 and TRBJ1-2; D call uncertain. Per the germline V gene, CDR1 is LNHNV and CDR2 is YYDKDF (reference sequence). Trimming cost V 0 bases and J 2 bases, with 7 bases left between them. This CDR3 is 14 amino acids long. Here the CDR3 DNA reads TGTGCCACCAGCAGAGATTCCCTGAACTATGGCTACACCTTC. Encoded protein: CATSRDSLNYGYTF. Based on the CDR3 plus reference TRBV15 and TRBJ1-2, the full variable domain is DAMVIQNPRYQVTQFGKPVTLSCSQTLNHNVMYWYQQKSSQAPKLLFHYYDKDFNNEADTPDNFQSRRPNTSFCFLDIRSPGLGDTAMYLCATSRDSLNYGYTFGSGTRLTVV.

The genes are TRBV29-1 and TRBJ1-1; D perhaps matches TRBD1 (5 bases). The CDR3 sequence is 12 residues long. Germline CDR1 is SQVTM and CDR2 is ANQGSEA. Trimming removed 4 bases from V and 6 bases from J, with 12 bases in between. CDR3 bases: TGCAGCGTTGTGCGGGGGACGGCTGAAGCTTTCTTT. Its translation: CSVVRGTAEAFF.

This clone was detected only once. The gene calls are TRBV15 and TRBJ2-1; 10 positions match TRBD2. The junction had 10 bases not matched to a gene; V was cut back by 0 bases and J by 5 bases. Looked up from germline, CDR1 is LNHNV and CDR2 is YYDKDF (reference sequence). The CDR3 contains 18 residues. The CDR3 nucleotides are TGTGCCACCAGCAGAGACAAAGTGAGCGGGGGGGCCGACAATGAGCAGTTCTTC. Protein: CATSRDKVSGGADNEQFF.